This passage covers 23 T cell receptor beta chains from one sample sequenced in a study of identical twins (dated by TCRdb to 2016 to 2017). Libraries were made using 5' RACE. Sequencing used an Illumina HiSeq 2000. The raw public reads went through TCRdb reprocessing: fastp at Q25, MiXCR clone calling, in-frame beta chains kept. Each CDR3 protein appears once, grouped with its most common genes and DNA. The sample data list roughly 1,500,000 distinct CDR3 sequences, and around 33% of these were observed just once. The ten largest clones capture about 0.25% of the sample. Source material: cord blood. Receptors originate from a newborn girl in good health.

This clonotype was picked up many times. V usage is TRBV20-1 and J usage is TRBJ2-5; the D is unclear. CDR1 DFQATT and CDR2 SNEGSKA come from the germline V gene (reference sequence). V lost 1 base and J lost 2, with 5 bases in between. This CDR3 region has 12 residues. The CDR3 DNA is TGCAGTGCTAGAGTCCCACAAGAGACCCAGTACTTC. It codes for CSARVPQETQYF.

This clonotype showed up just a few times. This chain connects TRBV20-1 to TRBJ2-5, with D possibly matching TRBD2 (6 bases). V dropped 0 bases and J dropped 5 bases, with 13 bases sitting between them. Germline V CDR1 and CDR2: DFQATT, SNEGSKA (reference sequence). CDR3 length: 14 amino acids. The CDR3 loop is CSARDYSGRETQYF. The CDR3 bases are TGCAGTGCTAGAGATTATAGCGGTAGGGAGACCCAGTACTTC.

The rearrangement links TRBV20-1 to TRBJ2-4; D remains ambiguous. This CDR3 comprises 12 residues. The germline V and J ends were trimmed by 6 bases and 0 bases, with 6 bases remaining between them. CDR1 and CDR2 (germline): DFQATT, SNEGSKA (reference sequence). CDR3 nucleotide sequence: TGCAGTGCGTCTATAGCCAAAAACATTCAGTACTTC. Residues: CSASIAKNIQYF.

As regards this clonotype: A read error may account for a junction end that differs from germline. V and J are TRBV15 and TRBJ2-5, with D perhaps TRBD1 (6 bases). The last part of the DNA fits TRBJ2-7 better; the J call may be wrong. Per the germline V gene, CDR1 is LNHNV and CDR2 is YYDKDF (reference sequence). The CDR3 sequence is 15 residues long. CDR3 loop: CATSTHREISFEQYF. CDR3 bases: TGTGCCACCAGCACCCACAGGGAGATCTCCTTCGAGCAGTACTTC.

The CDR3 here is CASSLGSGHLGGYTF. CDR3 nucleotide sequence: TGTGCCAGCAGTTTGGGTTCGGGTCATCTGGGGGGCTACACCTTC. The chain couples TRBV12-3 or TRBV12-4 to TRBJ1-2, with D uncertain. Deletions cut 3 bases from V and 8 bases from J, with 19 bases between. This CDR3 comprises 15 residues.

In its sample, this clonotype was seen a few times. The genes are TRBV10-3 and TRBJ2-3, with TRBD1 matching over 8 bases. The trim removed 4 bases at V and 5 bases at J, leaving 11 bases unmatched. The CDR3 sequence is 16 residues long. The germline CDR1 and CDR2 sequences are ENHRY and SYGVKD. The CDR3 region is CAISALTGVEIDTQYF. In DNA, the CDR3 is TGTGCCATCAGTGCCTTGACAGGGGTTGAGATAGATACGCAGTATTTT.

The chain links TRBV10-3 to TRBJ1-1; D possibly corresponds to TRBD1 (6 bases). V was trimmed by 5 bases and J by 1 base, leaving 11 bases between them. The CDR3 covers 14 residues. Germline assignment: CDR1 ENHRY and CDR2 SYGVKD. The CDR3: CAISFHRENTEAFF. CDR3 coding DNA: TGTGCCATCAGTTTCCACAGGGAGAACACTGAAGCTTTCTTT.

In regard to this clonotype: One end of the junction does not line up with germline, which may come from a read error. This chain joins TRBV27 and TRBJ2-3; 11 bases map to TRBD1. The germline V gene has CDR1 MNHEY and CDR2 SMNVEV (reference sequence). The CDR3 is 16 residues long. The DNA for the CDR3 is TGTGCCAGCAGTTATGGGACAGGGGGGAGCCCAGATACGCGGTATTTT. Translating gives CASSYGTGGSPDTRYF.

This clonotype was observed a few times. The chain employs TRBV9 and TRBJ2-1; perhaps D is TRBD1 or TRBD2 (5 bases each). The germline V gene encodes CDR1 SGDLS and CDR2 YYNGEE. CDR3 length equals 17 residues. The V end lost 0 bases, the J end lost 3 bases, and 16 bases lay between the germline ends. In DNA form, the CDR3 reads TGTGCCAGCAGCGTAGGGGGCGGAGCGGCCAGCTACAATGAGCAGTTCTTC. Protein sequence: CASSVGGGAASYNEQFF.

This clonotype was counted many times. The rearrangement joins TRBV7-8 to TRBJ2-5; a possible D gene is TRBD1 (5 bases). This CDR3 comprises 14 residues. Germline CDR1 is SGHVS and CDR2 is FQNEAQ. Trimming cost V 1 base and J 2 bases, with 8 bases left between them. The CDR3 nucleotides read TGTGCCAGCAGCTTAGAAAGGGGACAAGAGACCCAGTACTTC. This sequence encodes CASSLERGQETQYF.

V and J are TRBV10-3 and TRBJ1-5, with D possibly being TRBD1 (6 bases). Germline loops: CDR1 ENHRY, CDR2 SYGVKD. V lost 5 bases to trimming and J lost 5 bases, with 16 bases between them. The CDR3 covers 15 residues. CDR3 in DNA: TGTGCCATCAGTCTAGACGGGGGCGCCGATCAGCCCCAGCATTTT. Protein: CAISLDGGADQPQHF.

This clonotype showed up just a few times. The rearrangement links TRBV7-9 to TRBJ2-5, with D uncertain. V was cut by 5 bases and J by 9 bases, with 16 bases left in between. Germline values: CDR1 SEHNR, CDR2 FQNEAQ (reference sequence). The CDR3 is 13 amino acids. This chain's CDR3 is CASSPGLGSAQYF. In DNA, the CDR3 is TGTGCCAGCAGCCCCGGTTTAGGGTCGGCCCAGTACTTC.

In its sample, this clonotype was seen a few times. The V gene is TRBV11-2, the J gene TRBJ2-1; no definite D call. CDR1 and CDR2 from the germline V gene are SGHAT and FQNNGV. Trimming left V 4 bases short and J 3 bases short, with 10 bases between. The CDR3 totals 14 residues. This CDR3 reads CASSSLQSYNEQFF. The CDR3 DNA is TGTGCCAGCAGCTCCCTACAGAGCTACAATGAGCAGTTCTTC.

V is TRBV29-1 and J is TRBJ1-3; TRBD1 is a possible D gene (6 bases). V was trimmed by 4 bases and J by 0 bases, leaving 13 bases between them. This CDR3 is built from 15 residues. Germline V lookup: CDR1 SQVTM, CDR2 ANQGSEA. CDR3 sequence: CSVGGGLSSGNTIYF. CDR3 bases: TGCAGCGTTGGGGGGGGCCTGAGCTCTGGAAACACCATATATTTT.

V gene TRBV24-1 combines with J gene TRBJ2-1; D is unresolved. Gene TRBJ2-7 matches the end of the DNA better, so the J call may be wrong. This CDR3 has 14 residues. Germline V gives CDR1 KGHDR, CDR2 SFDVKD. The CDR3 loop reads CATSDYGLNNEQYF. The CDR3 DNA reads TGTGCCACCAGTGATTACGGGCTAAACAATGAGCAGTACTTC.

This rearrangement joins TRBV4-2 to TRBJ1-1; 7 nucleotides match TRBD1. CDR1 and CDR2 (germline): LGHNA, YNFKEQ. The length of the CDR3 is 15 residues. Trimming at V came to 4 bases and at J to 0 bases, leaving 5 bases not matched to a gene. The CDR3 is CASSPGGVMNTEAFF. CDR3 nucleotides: TGTGCCAGCAGCCCAGGGGGGGTGATGAACACTGAAGCTTTCTTT.

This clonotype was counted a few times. The CDR3 spells CASRFRDSLITNYGYTF. In DNA form, the CDR3 reads TGTGCCAGCAGATTCCGGGACAGCCTTATAACTAACTATGGCTACACCTTC. The J gene is TRBJ1-2, the V gene TRBV6-1, with 7 bases matching TRBD1. Looked up from germline, CDR1 is MNHNS and CDR2 is SASEGT. Trimming took 6 bases from V and 0 from J; bases not matched to a gene: 13. The CDR3 runs to 17 residues.

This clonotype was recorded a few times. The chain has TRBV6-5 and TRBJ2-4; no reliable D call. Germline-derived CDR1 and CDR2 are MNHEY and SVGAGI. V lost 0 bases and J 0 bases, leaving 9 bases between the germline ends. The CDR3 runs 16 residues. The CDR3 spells CASSYSPVLAKNIQYF. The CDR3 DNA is TGTGCCAGCAGTTACTCTCCGGTTCTAGCCAAAAACATTCAGTACTTC.

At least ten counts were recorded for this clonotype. In DNA form, the CDR3 reads TGCAGCGTTGAAGAGGGACAAGGGTTCTCCTACGAGCAGTACTTC. Its translation: CSVEEGQGFSYEQYF. The J gene is TRBJ2-7, the V gene TRBV29-1; D is possibly TRBD1 (6 bases). V was clipped by 0 bases and J by 0 bases, with 12 bases between them. Germline CDR1 is SQVTM and CDR2 is ANQGSEA. This CDR3 has 15 amino acids.

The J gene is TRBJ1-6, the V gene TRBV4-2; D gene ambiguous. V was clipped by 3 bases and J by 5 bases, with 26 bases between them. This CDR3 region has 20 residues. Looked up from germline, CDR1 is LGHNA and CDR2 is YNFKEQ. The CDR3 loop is CASSHNVGEGPRAHNSPLHF. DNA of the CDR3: TGTGCCAGCAGCCACAATGTAGGAGAGGGCCCCCGAGCACATAATTCACCCCTCCACTTT.

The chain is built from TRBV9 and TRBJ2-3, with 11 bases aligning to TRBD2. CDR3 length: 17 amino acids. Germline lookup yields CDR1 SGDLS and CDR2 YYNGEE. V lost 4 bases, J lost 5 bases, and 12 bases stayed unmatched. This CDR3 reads CASSYSSSGRFGDTQYF. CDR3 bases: TGTGCCAGCAGCTATTCTTCTAGCGGGAGGTTCGGAGATACGCAGTATTTT.

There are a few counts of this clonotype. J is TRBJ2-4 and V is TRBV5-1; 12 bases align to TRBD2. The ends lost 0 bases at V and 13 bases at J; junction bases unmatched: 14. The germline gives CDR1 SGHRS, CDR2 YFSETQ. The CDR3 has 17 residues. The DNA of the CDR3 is TGCGCCAGCAGCTTGGGTCCGCGACTAGCGGGAGTGGGGGAGCAGTACTTC. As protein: CASSLGPRLAGVGEQYF.

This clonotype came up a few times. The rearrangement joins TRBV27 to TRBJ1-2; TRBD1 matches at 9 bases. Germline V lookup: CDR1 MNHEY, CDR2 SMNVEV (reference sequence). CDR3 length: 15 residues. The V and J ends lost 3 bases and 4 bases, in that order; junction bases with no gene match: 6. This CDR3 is CASSFGRGQGYGYTF. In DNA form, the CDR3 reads TGTGCCAGCAGTTTCGGGAGGGGACAGGGCTATGGCTACACCTTC.